Below, 18 T cell receptor beta chains from the same sample are listed, as sequenced in a study of T cell responses to AZD1222 COVID-19 vaccine. The method was immunoSEQ multiplex PCR; TCRdb's version includes in-frame clones alone and lacks a portion of them. The sample has roughly 84,000 clones; roughly nine tenths are singletons. Here the sequenced sample was peripheral blood, taken 28 days after the second AZD1222 dose. The receptors originated from an adult who received the AZD1222 COVID-19 vaccine.

The CDR3: CASRAVAGGGGTDTQYF. The CDR3 DNA reads as TGTGCCAGCCGCGCCGTAGCGGGGGGCGGCGGCACAGATACGCAGTATTTT. The chain employs TRBV2 and TRBJ2-3; 10 nucleotides agree with TRBD2. Germline values: CDR1 SNHLY, CDR2 FYNNEI. Trimming took 8 bases from V and 1 from J; bases not matched to a gene: 12. The CDR3 is 17 amino acids.

This clone has more than one count but fewer than ten. This chain joins TRBV15 and TRBJ1-4; 8 positions match TRBD1. Trimming took 3 bases from V and 3 from J; bases not matched to a gene: 3. Germline lookup yields CDR1 LNHNV and CDR2 YYDKDF (reference sequence). The CDR3 sequence is 15 residues long. The CDR3 DNA sequence: TGTGCCACCAGCAGGGACAGGGTGGCTAATGAAAAACTGTTTTTT. Protein: CATSRDRVANEKLFF.

The J gene is TRBJ1-6, the V gene TRBV6-5, with D possibly being TRBD1 (5 bases). Germline CDR1 and CDR2: MNHEY and SVGAGI. Trimming pared 0 bases from V and 9 bases from J, leaving 15 bases between. This CDR3 is built from 16 residues. This CDR3 reads CASSYSRGEVGSPLHF. DNA of the CDR3: TGTGCCAGCAGTTACTCGAGAGGGGAGGTTGGTTCACCCCTCCACTTT.

The V call is TRBV5-1, the J call TRBJ1-6, with TRBD1 matching over 8 bases. Germline assignment: CDR1 SGHRS and CDR2 YFSETQ. Trimming cost V 0 bases and J 8 bases; bases outside gene matches: 1. This CDR3 contains 14 residues. CDR3 nucleotide sequence: TGCGCCAGCAGCTTGGCAGGGGGCGATTCACCCCTCCACTTT. Its protein product is CASSLAGGDSPLHF.

The CDR3 region has the DNA TGTGCCAGCAGCTTGGCCCCGGGACAGGGTTATCATGGCTACACCTTC. Its translation: CASSLAPGQGYHGYTF. The gene calls are TRBV5-8 and TRBJ1-2, with 9 bases lining up with TRBD1. The CDR3 is 16 amino acids. J was trimmed by 6 bases and V by 0 bases; bases with no gene match: 9. The germline V gene encodes CDR1 SGHTS and CDR2 YDEGEE. The entire variable domain, with the rest obtained from reference TRBV5-8 and TRBJ1-2, is as follows: EAGVTQSPTHLIKTRGQQATLRCSPISGHTSVYWYQQALGLGLQFLLWYDEGEERNRGNFPPRFSGRQFPNYSSELNVNALELEDSALYLCASSLAPGQGYHGYTFGSGTRLTVV.

This clone was detected only once. V usage is TRBV5-1 and J usage is TRBJ2-1, with D uncertain. Per the germline V gene, CDR1 is SGHRS and CDR2 is YFSETQ. The CDR3 sequence is 13 residues long. The V end was cut by 0 bases, the J end by 5 bases, with 6 bases between. The chain's CDR3 is CASSLAQNNEQFF. The CDR3 DNA is TGCGCCAGCAGCTTGGCTCAGAACAATGAGCAGTTCTTC.

The rearrangement links TRBV9 to TRBJ1-1; maybe TRBD1 (6 bases). The germline V gene encodes CDR1 SGDLS and CDR2 YYNGEE. V gave up 0 bases and J gave up 1 base, with 10 bases separating them. The CDR3 consists of 15 residues. The CDR3 sequence: CASSVGGGGNTEAFF. The CDR3 bases are TGTGCCAGCAGCGTAGGTGGAGGGGGGAACACTGAAGCTTTCTTT. The full variable domain, with the rest looked up from reference TRBV9 and TRBJ1-1, is DSGVTQTPKHLITATGQRVTLRCSPRSGDLSVYWYQQSLDQGLQFLIQYYNGEERAKGNILERFSAQQFPDLHSELNLSSLELGDSALYFCASSVGGGGNTEAFFGQGTRLTVV.

The chain couples TRBV19 to TRBJ1-1; D possibly corresponds to TRBD1 (5 bases). Trimming removed 1 base at V and 3 bases at J, with 12 bases between. CDR3 length: 15 residues. From germline, CDR1 is LNHDA and CDR2 SQIVND (reference sequence). The CDR3 DNA is TGTGCCAGTAGTATAGGACAGAACACCTACACTGAAGCTTTCTTT. It yields the protein CASSIGQNTYTEAFF.

The chain links TRBV3-1 (or the pseudogene TRBV3-2) to TRBJ1-3, with 7 nucleotides matching TRBD1. This CDR3 comprises 16 residues. CDR1 and CDR2 (germline): LGHDT, YNNKEL (reference sequence). With 3 bases clipped from V and 3 bases from J, the junction kept 8 bases outside the gene matches. The CDR3 protein is CASSHRPGGGGNTIYF. The CDR3 coding sequence is TGTGCCAGCAGCCACCGTCCAGGGGGAGGTGGAAACACCATATATTTT.

The chain employs TRBV6-5 and TRBJ1-1; D is uncertain. The CDR3 sequence is 13 residues long. Germline V gene sequence: CDR1 MNHEY, CDR2 SVGAGI. Between the trimmed V and J ends, which lost 5 bases and 0 bases, there was a span of 7 bases. In DNA form, the CDR3 reads TGTGCCAGCAGTCCCGGGGTGAACACTGAAGCTTTCTTT. Translation gives CASSPGVNTEAFF.

The chain uses TRBV7-8 and TRBJ1-3; D is ambiguous. The germline V gene encodes CDR1 SGHVS and CDR2 FQNEAQ. This CDR3 is built from 15 residues. V lost 0 bases and J 4 bases, leaving 10 bases between the germline ends. CDR3 sequence (DNA): TGTGCCAGCAGCTTAGCGGGGATAGGGGGAAACACCATATATTTT. Protein sequence: CASSLAGIGGNTIYF.

This chain uses TRBV19 with TRBJ2-1, with D unclear. Germline V gives CDR1 LNHDA, CDR2 SQIVND (reference sequence). V gave up 9 bases and J gave up 6 bases, with 15 bases separating them. There are 13 residues in the CDR3. This CDR3 reads CASGPGWANEQFF. CDR3 DNA sequence: TGTGCCAGCGGGCCGGGCTGGGCCAATGAGCAGTTCTTC.

The chain joins TRBV10-3 to TRBJ1-3; D remains unclear. V was cut by 8 bases and J by 4 bases, with 9 bases left in between. CDR1 is ENHRY, CDR2 SYGVKD, per germline. The CDR3 spans 12 residues. For the CDR3, the DNA is TGTGCCATCCAGGAGGGAGGAAACACCATATATTTT. As protein: CAIQEGGNTIYF.

The rearrangement links TRBV5-6 to TRBJ2-5; tentative D call: TRBD1 (5 bases). This CDR3 spans 14 amino acids. Trimming took 3 bases from V and 1 from J, leaving 10 bases between them. The V gene's germline CDR1 is SGHDT and CDR2 YYEEEE. This CDR3 reads CASSYPTAQETQYF. CDR3 nucleotides: TGTGCCAGCAGCTACCCGACAGCCCAAGAGACCCAGTACTTC.

The rearrangement uses TRBV9 and TRBJ2-5; 8 bases are a match to TRBD1. Germline V lookup: CDR1 SGDLS, CDR2 YYNGEE. V lost 3 bases to trimming and J lost 5 bases; unmatched junction nucleotides: 6. The CDR3 is made up of 14 amino acids. The CDR3 bases are TGTGCCAGCAGCGATCAGGGGGCCGGGGAGACCCAGTACTTC. This gives the protein CASSDQGAGETQYF.

The chain employs TRBV4-2 and TRBJ1-6; the match to TRBD1 covers 10 bases. Germline trimming cut 3 bases from V and 7 bases from J; bases unmatched to any gene: 3. The CDR3 is 15 amino acids. The germline CDR1 and CDR2 sequences are LGHNA and YNFKEQ. CDR3 nucleotides: TGTGCCAGCAGCCAGGGACAGGGGTGGAATTCACCCCTCCACTTT. It translates to CASSQGQGWNSPLHF.

The rearrangement links TRBV12-5 to TRBJ1-2; 9 bases align to TRBD1. This CDR3 is built from 14 residues. Losses at the gene ends were 3 bases for V and 4 bases for J; bases not matched to a gene: 3. CDR1 is LGHNT, CDR2 FRNRAP, per germline. The CDR3 DNA sequence: TGTGCTAGTGGTTTTACAGGGGGCGGCTATGGCTACACCTTC. Its translation: CASGFTGGGYGYTF.

With respect to this clone: Compared with germline, one end of the junction differs, possibly owing to a read error. J is TRBJ2-3 and V is TRBV11-3, with D possibly called TRBD1 or TRBD2 (5 bases each). This CDR3 has 14 residues. The germline V gene encodes CDR1 SGHNT and CDR2 YENEEA. In nucleotides, the CDR3 is TGTGCCAGCAGCCCCGGGGCTAGCACCGATACGCAGTATTTT. Protein sequence: CASSPGASTDTQYF.